The rows below give T cell receptor beta chains drawn from one sample of a study of T cells in Graves' hyperthyroidism and ophthalmopathy. In TCRdb, the multiplex PCR reads were re-called with MiXCR into one record per CDR3 protein. The data contain almost 500,000 distinct CDR3 sequences, around a fifth of them singletons. Sequences were obtained from blood. The receptors shown here come from a woman in her seventies with Graves' ophthalmopathy. Each CDR3 is given with its conserved first and last residue.

TRBV7-3,TRBJ1-1,CASSLTPGLTEAFF
TRBV9,TRBJ2-1,CASSVEGVGTYNEQFF
TRBV2,TRBJ2-7,CASIQTSGSYEQYF
TRBV3-1,TRBJ2-1,CASSPWGALDNEQFF
TRBV7-3,TRBJ1-1,CASSLEGTPNTEAFF
TRBV12-3/TRBV12-4,TRBJ1-3,CASSTGGWNTIYF
TRBV6-2/TRBV6-3,TRBJ2-1,CASSDSLGVRLNEQFF
TRBV7-9,TRBJ1-1,CASSLAGAEAFF
TRBV7-2,TRBJ1-1,CASRPVGGVGSTEAFF
TRBV18,TRBJ2-5,CASSQGQGAFGTQYF
TRBV19,TRBJ1-5,CASEQGFGSNQPQHF
TRBV15,TRBJ1-2,CATFSPDRGFYGYTF
TRBV20-1,TRBJ1-5,CSARDQGRINQPQHF
TRBV28,TRBJ2-4,CASSGRLTKNIQYF
TRBV20-1,TRBJ2-1,CSASETSGTNEQFF
TRBV6-1,TRBJ1-2,CASRVAGVANYGYTF
TRBV20-1,TRBJ1-1,CSARDGGSAEAFF
TRBV20-1,TRBJ1-6,CSASPPGDSPLHF
TRBV11-2,TRBJ2-3,CASIPGQPVGTTTDTQYF
TRBV18,TRBJ2-1,CASSLDKLSNNEQFF
TRBV7-2,TRBJ2-3,CASSLARDTQYF
TRBV3-1,TRBJ1-1,CASSQDLRRGMNTEAFF
TRBV30,TRBJ2-7,CAWTPGQGNYEQYF
TRBV7-2,TRBJ1-5,CASSLQGDGNQPQHF
TRBV2,TRBJ2-3,CASRPGTTDTQYF
TRBV2,TRBJ1-6,CASSPLQQISPSSPLHF
TRBV30,TRBJ1-2,CAWRTQGVYGYTF
TRBV27,TRBJ2-1,CASSLSSGRDYNEQFF
TRBV7-9,TRBJ2-2,CASSLNSGELFF
TRBV5-1,TRBJ1-1,CASSWEGFKSEAFF
TRBV20-1,TRBJ1-1,CSAREKQEAFF
TRBV20-1,TRBJ2-1,CSARDLRELGYNEQFF
TRBV6-1,TRBJ1-4,CASRDRDIGEKLFF
TRBV5-1,TRBJ2-3,CASSWGEWPSGDTQYF
TRBV12-3/TRBV12-4,TRBJ2-5,CASSPEGKTQYF
TRBV7-2,TRBJ2-1,CASSLTAGRGEQFF
TRBV6-1,TRBJ2-3,CASSSDTDRGSTDTQYF
TRBV7-9,TRBJ1-2,CASSGWGGNYGYTF
TRBV5-1,TRBJ2-7,CASSSTGVAYEQYF
TRBV28,TRBJ1-2,CASSWEVVFGGYTF
TRBV5-1,TRBJ2-3,CASSLVQTSGGTDTQYF
TRBV28,TRBJ1-4,CASSFQLATNEKLFF
TRBV12-3/TRBV12-4,TRBJ1-5,CASSLADRISNQPQHF
TRBV7-9,TRBJ2-5,CASSGPTGETQYF
TRBV13,TRBJ2-3,CASSFGRARDTQYF
TRBV20-1,TRBJ2-1,CSARSGGGPYYNEQFF
TRBV7-6,TRBJ1-6,CASRRTREGNSPLHF
TRBV20-1,TRBJ1-2,CSARDQLSGDYGYTF
TRBV29-1,TRBJ1-3,CSVEVISSGNTIYF
TRBV6-1,TRBJ1-6,CASRRGTGPYNSPLHF
TRBV9,TRBJ2-7,CASSGGGGNPNYEQYF